Shown below are 21 T cell receptor beta chains from a single sample sequenced in a study of cytomegalovirus exposure and HLA in healthy donors. This PCR relied on a set of 60 Vbeta primers and 13 Jbeta primers. Here immunoSEQ multiplex PCR was the method, and the copy in TCRdb shows in-frame clones only, minus some. Of about 110,000 clones in the sample, 80% to 85% were seen once. The sample consisted of PBMCs. These receptors came from a man aged 25-45 years in good health and CMV-seropositive.

This rearrangement joins TRBV6-5 to TRBJ1-2; D might be TRBD1 (5 bases). Deletions cut 6 bases from V and 2 bases from J, with 10 bases between. Germline V gene data show CDR1 as MNHEY and CDR2 as SVGAGI. This CDR3 contains 13 residues. The CDR3 is CASSGDRNYGYTF. The CDR3 region has the DNA TGTGCCAGCAGCGGAGACAGAAACTATGGCTACACCTTC.

The chain recombines TRBV28 with TRBJ2-1; D is undetermined. Germline lookup yields CDR1 MDHEN and CDR2 SYDVKM. The CDR3 runs 18 residues. V shed 3 bases and J shed 5 bases, with 23 bases lying between them. The CDR3 nucleotides read TGTGCCAGCAGTTTCAGGCCGAGCAGTGGGCCGAGCCACAATGAGCAGTTCTTC. Its protein product is CASSFRPSSGPSHNEQFF.

This sequence joins TRBV4-2 and TRBJ2-5; 12 bases agree with TRBD2. The CDR3 is 16 amino acids. V gave up 4 bases and J gave up 1 base; unmatched junction bases: 4. Germline CDR1 LGHNA, CDR2 YNFKEQ. CDR3 sequence reads: CASSPSSGGAQETQYF. The CDR3 coding sequence is TGTGCCAGCAGCCCTTCTAGCGGGGGGGCCCAAGAGACCCAGTACTTC.

This clone was detected only once. This sequence joins TRBV6-1 and TRBJ1-5; 9 bases fit TRBD1. The CDR3 extends over 14 amino acids. CDR1 and CDR2 from the germline V gene are MNHNS and SASEGT. V shed 6 bases, J shed 4 bases, and the junction held 4 bases outside the gene matches. The CDR3 is CASRPGQGNQPQHF. Here the CDR3 DNA reads TGTGCCAGCAGACCTGGACAGGGGAATCAGCCCCAGCATTTT.

This clone was detected only a few times. V usage is TRBV4-1 and J usage is TRBJ2-7; 8 bases agree with TRBD2. The V gene end was trimmed by 3 bases and the J gene end by 2 bases; junction bases not matched to a gene: 12. The germline V gene has CDR1 MGHRA and CDR2 YSYEKL. The CDR3 has 17 amino acids. The CDR3 DNA sequence: TGCGCCAGCAGCCAGGCTGTAGCGGGACTTCGCCCCTACGAGCAGTACTTC. Protein: CASSQAVAGLRPYEQYF.

The chain carries TRBV5-1 and TRBJ2-5; TRBD2 matches at 15 bases. From germline, CDR1 is SGHRS and CDR2 YFSETQ. This CDR3 region has 19 residues. Trimming took 0 bases from V and 1 from J; bases not matched to a gene: 7. CDR3: CASSLARTSGGGSQETQYF. CDR3 coding DNA: TGCGCCAGCAGCTTGGCCAGGACTAGCGGGGGGGGCTCCCAAGAGACCCAGTACTTC.

V and J are TRBV6-5 and TRBJ2-7; weak D call: TRBD1 (5 bases). Trimming took off 2 bases at V and 2 bases at J, with 10 bases between the two ends. Germline V lookup: CDR1 MNHEY, CDR2 SVGAGI. CDR3 length: 14 amino acids. The CDR3 is CASSYRGGPYEQYF. The CDR3 bases are TGTGCCAGCAGTTACAGGGGTGGTCCCTACGAGCAGTACTTC.

J is TRBJ2-7 and V is TRBV11-3; D is unclear. Per the germline V gene, CDR1 is SGHNT and CDR2 is YENEEA. The CDR3 contains 13 residues. V dropped 5 bases and J dropped 3 bases, with 11 bases sitting between them. CDR3 in amino acids: CASSPSGDYEQYF. The CDR3 DNA reads TGTGCCAGCAGCCCTTCAGGTGACTACGAGCAGTACTTC.

The V gene is TRBV5-6, the J gene TRBJ1-2; a weak D match, TRBD1 (5 bases). The CDR3 has 14 residues. V dropped 1 base and J dropped 3 bases, with 10 bases sitting between them. Germline-derived CDR1 and CDR2 are SGHDT and YYEEEE. The CDR3 DNA reads TGTGCCAGCAGCTTGTCTTGGGGGGACTATGGCTACACCTTC. Amino acid sequence: CASSLSWGDYGYTF.

The chain couples TRBV6-5 to TRBJ1-2, with 11 bases matching TRBD1. The V segment lost 6 bases and the J segment 7 bases; nucleotides outside the gene matches: 4. CDR1 and CDR2 (germline): MNHEY, SVGAGI. The CDR3 is made up of 13 amino acids. In nucleotides, the CDR3 is TGTGCCAGCAGCAGGGGACAGGGGGGTGGCTACACCTTC. The encoded protein is CASSRGQGGGYTF.

This rearrangement joins TRBV10-2 to TRBJ1-1; TRBD1 agrees at 8 bases. There are 14 residues in the CDR3. With 7 bases clipped from V and 5 bases from J, the junction kept 9 bases outside the gene matches. CDR1 and CDR2 (germline): WSHSY, SAAADI. The CDR3 DNA reads TGCGCCAGCAATCATCAGGGGGCAGAGACTGAAGCTTTCTTT. Its protein is CASNHQGAETEAFF.

The CDR3 nucleotides read TGTGCTTTTTACAGGGGGAACACTGAAGCTTTCTTT. The encoded protein is CAFYRGNTEAFF. The chain carries TRBV7-7 and TRBJ1-1, with 7 nucleotides matching TRBD1. CDR3 length: 12 amino acids. Germline V CDR1 and CDR2: SSHAT, FNYEAQ (reference sequence).

This clone was recorded only once. V is TRBV5-1 and J is TRBJ2-5; maybe TRBD2 (6 bases). CDR1 and CDR2 from the germline V gene are SGHRS and YFSETQ. This CDR3 region has 16 residues. Trimming stripped 0 bases from V and 1 base from J, with 13 bases between. Here the CDR3 DNA reads TGCGCCAGCAGCTTGGCGGTTGGGGGGACCCAAGAGACCCAGTACTTC. As protein: CASSLAVGGTQETQYF.

V and J are TRBV29-1 and TRBJ2-3, with D possibly TRBD2 on 6 matching bases. Trimming took off 6 bases at V and 5 bases at J, with 12 bases between the two ends. Germline values: CDR1 SQVTM, CDR2 ANQGSEA. This CDR3 region has 12 residues. This CDR3 is CSVRPSVDTQYF. The CDR3 nucleotides are TGCAGCGTCCGGCCTAGCGTAGATACGCAGTATTTT.

The CDR3 DNA is TGTGCCAGCAGTGATGAACAGGGAGGGCAGCCCCAGCATTTT. Protein: CASSDEQGGQPQHF. The V call is TRBV2, the J call TRBJ1-5, with TRBD1 as a possible D gene (6 bases). Trimming removed 3 bases at V and 7 bases at J, with 13 bases between. The CDR3 sequence is 14 residues long. CDR1 is SNHLY and CDR2 is FYNNEI in the germline V gene.

The V gene is TRBV5-6, the J gene TRBJ2-5; possibly TRBD2 for D (6 bases). Trimming pared 3 bases from V and 5 bases from J, leaving 14 bases between. The CDR3 has 14 amino acids. Germline V gene lookup returns CDR1 SGHDT and CDR2 YYEEEE. This CDR3 reads CASSSTVEGETQYF. The CDR3 DNA reads as TGTGCCAGCAGCTCCACGGTGGAGGGGGAGACCCAGTACTTC.

The rearrangement links TRBV5-1 to TRBJ1-1; D uncertain. This CDR3 region has 14 residues. The germline V gene encodes CDR1 SGHRS and CDR2 YFSETQ. Trimming removed 4 bases at V and 1 base at J, with 11 bases between. CDR3 sequence reads: CASSPLAPNTEAFF. The CDR3 DNA is TGCGCCAGCAGCCCACTCGCCCCGAACACTGAAGCTTTCTTT.

V is TRBV6-6 and J is TRBJ1-3, with 7 bases that match TRBD1. The CDR3 is 16 residues long. CDR1 and CDR2 from the germline V gene are MNHNY and SVGAGI (reference sequence). V was pared by 2 bases and J by 2 bases, with 6 bases of the junction left unmatched. The CDR3 protein is CASSYPMTGPGNTIYF. CDR3 in DNA: TGTGCCAGCAGTTACCCTATGACAGGGCCTGGAAACACCATATATTTT.

This rearrangement joins TRBV2 to TRBJ2-7; 7 nucleotides line up with TRBD2. The CDR3 runs 15 residues. The V segment lost 7 bases and the J segment 0 bases; nucleotides outside the gene matches: 9. Looked up from germline, CDR1 is SNHLY and CDR2 is FYNNEI. The DNA for the CDR3 is TGTGCCAGCACCGAAACCAGCGGGGCCTCCTACGAGCAGTACTTC. Amino acid sequence: CASTETSGASYEQYF. The entire variable domain, with the rest obtained from reference TRBV2 and TRBJ2-7, is as follows: EPEVTQTPSHQVTQMGQEVILRCVPISNHLYFYWYRQILGQKVEFLVSFYNNEISEKSEIFDDQFSVERPDGSNFTLKIRSTKLEDSAMYFCASTETSGASYEQYFGPGTRLTVT.

This chain connects TRBV5-1 to TRBJ2-7; TRBD1 agrees at 7 bases. This CDR3 region has 14 residues. Germline V CDR1 and CDR2: SGHRS, YFSETQ. Trimming took 0 bases from V and 5 from J; bases not matched to a gene: 5. CDR3 DNA: TGCGCCAGCAGCTTGGGACAGGGAGATAACGAGCAGTACTTC. It yields the protein CASSLGQGDNEQYF.

The chain recombines TRBV30 with TRBJ2-1; no definite D call. Germline CDR1 is GTSNPN and CDR2 is SVGIG (reference sequence). The CDR3 is 14 residues long. The V and J ends lost 3 bases and 7 bases respectively, with 16 bases between them. DNA for the CDR3: TGTGCCTGGAGCCCTAGACGACCCGGGAATGAGCAGTTCTTC. It specifies CAWSPRRPGNEQFF.